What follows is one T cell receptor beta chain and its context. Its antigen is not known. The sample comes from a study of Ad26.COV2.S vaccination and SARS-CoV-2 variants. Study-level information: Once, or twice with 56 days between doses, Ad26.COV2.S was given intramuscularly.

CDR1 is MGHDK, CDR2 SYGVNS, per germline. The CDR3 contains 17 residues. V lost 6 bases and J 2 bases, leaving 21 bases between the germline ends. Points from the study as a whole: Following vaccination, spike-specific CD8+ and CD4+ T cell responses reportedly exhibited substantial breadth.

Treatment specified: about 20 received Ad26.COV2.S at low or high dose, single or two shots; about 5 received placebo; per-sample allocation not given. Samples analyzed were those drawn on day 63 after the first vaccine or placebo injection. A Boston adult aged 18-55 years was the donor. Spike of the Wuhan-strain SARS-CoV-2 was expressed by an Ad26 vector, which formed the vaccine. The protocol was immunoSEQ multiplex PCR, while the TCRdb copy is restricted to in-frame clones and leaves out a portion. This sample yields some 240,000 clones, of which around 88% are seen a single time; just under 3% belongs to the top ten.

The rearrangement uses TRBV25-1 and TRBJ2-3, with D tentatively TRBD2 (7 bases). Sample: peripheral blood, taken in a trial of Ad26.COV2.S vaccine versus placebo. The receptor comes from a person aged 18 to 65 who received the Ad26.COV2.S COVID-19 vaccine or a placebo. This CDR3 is CASRKSLGGGVTDTQYF. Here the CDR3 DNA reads TGTGCCAGCAGGAAGTCGTTAGGGGGGGGAGTCACAGATACGCAGTATTTT.